A selection of T cell receptor beta chains follows, all from one sample in a study of CD4 T cells in relation to SARS-CoV-2 and coronaviruses. Measured with immunoSEQ multiplex PCR; TCRdb has only the in-frame clones, and not every one. The sample has 60,000 or so clones; about 95% are singletons. Specimen: naive CD4+ T cells from PBMCs. The receptors were gathered from a human donor in good health. Each CDR3 is given with its conserved first and last residue. Fields, in order: J gene, clone size, D gene, CDR3 length, V gene, CDR3 protein, CDR3 DNA. A D gene is named only where the DNA matches it firmly. Size values are once, few and many counts, or a class for expanded clones, and some rows have none.

>TRBJ1-5|-|-|15|TRBV28
CASSFGGTSNQPQHF
TGTGCCAGCAGTTTTGGTGGGACTAGCAATCAGCCCCAGCATTTT
>TRBJ2-7|-|-|15|TRBV6-5
CASSLTTGSFHEQYF
TGTGCCAGCAGTTTGACGACAGGTTCTTTCCACGAGCAGTACTTC
>TRBJ1-1|-|-|12|TRBV30
CALTHQNTEAFF
TGTGCCCTAACCCACCAGAACACTGAAGCTTTCTTT
>TRBJ1-6|-|TRBD1|19|TRBV28
CASSSQRHRGIGNNSPLHF
TGTGCCAGCAGTTCGCAGCGGCACAGGGGAATTGGTAATAATTCACCCCTCCACTTT
>TRBJ2-5|-|-|13|TRBV12-3/TRBV12-4
CASNFGGARTQYF
TGTGCCAGCAACTTTGGGGGGGCTCGGACCCAGTACTTC
>TRBJ1-6|-|-|16|TRBV28
CASSLSFNRWTSPLHF
TGTGCCAGCAGTCTCTCTTTCAACAGATGGACTTCACCCCTCCACTTT
>TRBJ2-1|-|-|11|TRBV29-1
CSVLSYNEQFF
TGCAGCGTGCTCTCCTACAATGAGCAGTTCTTC
>TRBJ2-1|-|-|15|TRBV21-1
CASSKAGQGYNEQFF
TGTGCCAGCAGCAAAGCGGGACAGGGGTACAATGAGCAGTTCTTC
>TRBJ1-1|-|TRBD1|16|TRBV5-6
CASSSPGQGAATEAFF
TGTGCCAGCAGCTCGCCGGGACAGGGGGCGGCCACTGAAGCTTTCTTT
>TRBJ2-3|-|TRBD2|15|TRBV15
CATSSLAGLGATQYF
TGTGCCACCAGCAGTTTAGCGGGGCTCGGCGCTACGCAGTATTTT
>TRBJ2-1|-|-|13|TRBV6-5
CASRGQVYNEQFF
TGTGCCAGCAGGGGCCAGGTCTACAATGAGCAGTTCTTC
>TRBJ2-7|-|-|13|TRBV7-9
CASSLITSYEQYF
TGTGCCAGCAGCTTAATTACCTCCTACGAGCAGTACTTC
>TRBJ2-3|-|TRBD2|20|TRBV4-1
CASSPNPGLAGELRTDTQYF
TGCGCCAGCAGCCCTAACCCCGGACTAGCGGGAGAGCTAAGGACAGATACGCAGTATTTT
>TRBJ1-2|-|TRBD1|15|TRBV24-1
CATSDGRTGSYGYTF
TGTGCCACCAGTGATGGCCGGACAGGGTCCTATGGCTACACCTTC
>TRBJ2-1|-|-|16|TRBV5-1
CASSLTGWTGNNEQFF
TGCGCCAGCAGCTTGACAGGGTGGACGGGAAACAATGAGCAGTTCTTC
>TRBJ2-7|-|TRBD1|14|TRBV27
CASRGQISSYEQYF
TGTGCCAGCAGGGGACAGATCAGCTCCTACGAGCAGTACTTC
>TRBJ2-5|-|TRBD1|15|TRBV19
CASSRSTGMVETQYF
TGTGCCAGTAGTAGGTCGACAGGGATGGTGGAGACCCAGTACTTC
>TRBJ2-6|-|-|15|TRBV27
CASSRSGSGANVLTF
TGTGCCAGCAGTCGGTCAGGCTCTGGGGCCAACGTCCTGACTTTC
>TRBJ1-1|once|-|13|TRBV2
CASSVGMVTEAFF
TGTGCCAGCAGTGTAGGGATGGTCACTGAAGCTTTCTTT
>TRBJ2-7|-|-|13|TRBV7-8
CASSFRQNYEQYF
TGTGCCAGCAGCTTCCGACAAAACTACGAGCAGTACTTC
>TRBJ2-1|-|-|17|TRBV11-2
CASSLSDSAGGYNEQFF
TGTGCCAGCAGCTTATCCGATAGCGCTGGGGGTTACAATGAGCAGTTCTTC
>TRBJ1-4|-|-|16|TRBV4-1
CASSLSPGATNEKLFF
TGCGCCAGCAGCCTCAGCCCCGGAGCAACTAATGAAAAACTGTTTTTT
>TRBJ1-2|-|TRBD1|15|TRBV27
CASSGRGTGDYGYTF
TGTGCCAGCAGTGGGAGGGGGACAGGGGACTATGGCTACACCTTC
>TRBJ2-7|-|-|13|TRBV28
CASTGAGVGEQYF
TGTGCCAGCACTGGGGCAGGGGTTGGAGAGCAGTACTTC
>TRBJ2-2|once|TRBD1|16|TRBV10-3
CAISDPGQANTGELFF
TGTGCCATCAGTGACCCCGGACAGGCGAACACCGGGGAGCTGTTTTTT
>TRBJ2-4|-|-|15|TRBV19
CASSIIRGAKNIQYF
TGTGCCAGTAGTATAATTCGAGGAGCCAAAAACATTCAGTACTTC
>TRBJ1-1|-|TRBD1|14|TRBV18
CASSPLDRGTEAFF
TGTGCCAGCTCACCTTTGGACAGGGGCACTGAAGCTTTCTTT
>TRBJ2-1|-|-|14|TRBV5-1
CASSPRGRGHEQFF
TGCGCCAGCAGCCCCCGGGGTCGGGGCCATGAGCAGTTCTTC
>TRBJ1-1|-|-|16|TRBV21-1
CASSKKGLGVHTEAFF
TGTGCCAGCAGCAAAAAGGGGTTGGGCGTTCACACTGAAGCTTTCTTT
>TRBJ1-2|once|-|13|TRBV28
CASRRDILLGYTF
TGTGCCAGCAGACGGGACATCCTTCTGGGCTACACCTTC
>TRBJ2-1|-|-|14|TRBV18
CASSPPSGVDEQFF
TGTGCCAGCTCACCACCCTCTGGGGTGGATGAGCAGTTCTTC
>TRBJ2-3|-|-|16|TRBV7-8
CASSALSIGGTDTQYF
TGTGCCAGCAGCGCGCTTTCCATTGGGGGCACAGATACGCAGTATTTT
>TRBJ2-4|-|TRBD2|17|TRBV5-1
CASSRSELAGNAGIQYF
TGCGCCAGCAGCCGATCGGAGTTAGCGGGAAATGCGGGCATTCAGTACTTC
>TRBJ1-2|-|TRBD1|13|TRBV19
CASSIGTGKGYTF
TGTGCCAGTAGTATAGGGACAGGGAAAGGCTACACCTTC
>TRBJ2-3|-|TRBD1|16|TRBV5-8
CASSFYQGQREDTQYF
TGTGCCAGCAGCTTCTATCAGGGACAGAGGGAAGATACGCAGTATTTT
>TRBJ1-2|-|-|15|TRBV5-8
CASSLVNALNYGYTF
TGTGCCAGCAGCCTGGTTAACGCGCTTAACTATGGCTACACCTTC
>TRBJ1-2|once|-|14|TRBV5-1
CASSLDSGNYGYTF
TGCGCCAGCAGCTTGGACTCGGGCAACTATGGCTACACCTTC
>TRBJ2-7|-|TRBD2|15|TRBV6-1
CASSESLAGRYEQYF
TGTGCCAGCAGTGAAAGTTTAGCGGGAAGGTACGAGCAGTACTTC